Here is one TCR beta chain with its context. What it recognizes is unknown. This specimen belongs to a study of cytomegalovirus exposure and HLA in healthy donors. Notes on the study in general: As a later analysis revealed, most CMV-associated TCR beta chains appeared HLA-restricted.

Germline CDR1 SGHRS, CDR2 YFSETQ. The CDR3 is 14 residues long. The germline V and J ends were trimmed by 5 bases and 4 bases, with 15 bases remaining between them. PCR primers comprised 60 Vbeta and 13 Jbeta primers. Only in-frame clones appear in the TCRdb table, and some are missing; sequencing was by immunoSEQ multiplex PCR. The table lists 55,000 to 80,000 clones, roughly 72% of them singletons. This chain links TRBV5-1 with TRBJ1-1; maybe TRBD1 (5 bases). This clonotype originated in a woman younger than 45 in good health and CMV-seropositive. Sequences were obtained from PBMCs. The CDR3 protein is CASRSGARSTEAFF. In DNA, the CDR3 is TGCGCCAGCAGAAGTGGGGCGCGGAGCACTGAAGCTTTCTTT.